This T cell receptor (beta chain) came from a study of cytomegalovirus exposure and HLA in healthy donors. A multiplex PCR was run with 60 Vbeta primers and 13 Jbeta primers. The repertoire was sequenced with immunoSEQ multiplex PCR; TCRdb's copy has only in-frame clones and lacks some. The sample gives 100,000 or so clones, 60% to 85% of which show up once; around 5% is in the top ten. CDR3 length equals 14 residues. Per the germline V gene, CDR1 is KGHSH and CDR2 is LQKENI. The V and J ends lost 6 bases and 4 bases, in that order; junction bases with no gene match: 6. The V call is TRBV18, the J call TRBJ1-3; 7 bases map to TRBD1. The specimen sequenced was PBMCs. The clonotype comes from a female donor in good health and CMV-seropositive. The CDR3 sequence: CASSQQGTGNTIYF. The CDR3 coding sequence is TGTGCCAGCTCTCAACAGGGGACGGGAAACACCATATATTTT. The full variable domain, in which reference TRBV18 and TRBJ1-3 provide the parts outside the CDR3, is NAGVMQNPRHLVRRRGQEARLRCSPMKGHSHVYWYRQLPEEGLKFMVYLQKENIIDESGMPKERFSAEFPKEGPSILRIQQVVRGDSAAYFCASSQQGTGNTIYFGEGSWLTVV.